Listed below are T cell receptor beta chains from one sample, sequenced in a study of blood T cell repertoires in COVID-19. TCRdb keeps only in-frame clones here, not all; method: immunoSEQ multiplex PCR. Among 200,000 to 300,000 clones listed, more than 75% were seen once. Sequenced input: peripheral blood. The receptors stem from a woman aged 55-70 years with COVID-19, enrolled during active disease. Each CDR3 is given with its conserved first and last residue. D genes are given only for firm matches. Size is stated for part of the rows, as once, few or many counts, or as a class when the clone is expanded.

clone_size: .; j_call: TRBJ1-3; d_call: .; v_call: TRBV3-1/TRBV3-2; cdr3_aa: CASSQRSYSGNTIYF; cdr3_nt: TGTGCCAGCAGCCAACGGTCCTACTCTGGAAACACCATATATTTT
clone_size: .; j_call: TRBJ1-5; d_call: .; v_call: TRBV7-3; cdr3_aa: CASSCLRDDLHSNQPQHF; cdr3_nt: TGTGCCAGCAGCTGCCTCCGGGATGACCTTCACAGCAATCAGCCCCAGCATTTT
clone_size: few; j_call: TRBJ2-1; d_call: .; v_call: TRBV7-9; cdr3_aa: CASSPDSSEQFF; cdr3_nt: TGTGCCAGCAGCCCGGACTCTTCCGAGCAGTTCTTC
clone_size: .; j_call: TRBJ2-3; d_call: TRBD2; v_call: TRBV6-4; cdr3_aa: CASSDLAETDDTQYF; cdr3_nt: TGTGCCAGCAGTGACCTAGCGGAGACGGACGATACGCAGTATTTT
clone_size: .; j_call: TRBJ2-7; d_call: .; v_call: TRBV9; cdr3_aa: CASSVSHAGEQYF; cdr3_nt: TGTGCCAGCAGCGTAAGCCATGCGGGCGAGCAGTACTTC
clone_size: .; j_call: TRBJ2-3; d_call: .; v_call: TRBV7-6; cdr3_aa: CASSLAQGPEVDTQYF; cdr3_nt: TGTGCCAGCAGCTTAGCCCAGGGGCCTGAGGTGGATACGCAGTATTTT
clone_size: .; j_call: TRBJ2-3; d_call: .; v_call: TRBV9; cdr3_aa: CASSADLGRTDTQYF; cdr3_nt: TGTGCCAGCAGCGCAGACCTAGGCCGCACAGATACGCAGTATTTT
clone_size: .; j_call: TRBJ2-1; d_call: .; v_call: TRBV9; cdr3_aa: CASSVGQGRNEQFF; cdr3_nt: TGTGCCAGCAGCGTAGGGCAGGGGCGAAATGAGCAGTTCTTC
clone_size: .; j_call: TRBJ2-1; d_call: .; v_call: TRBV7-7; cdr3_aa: CASSLAGQGGDEQFF; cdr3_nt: TGTGCCAGCAGCTTAGCGGGGCAGGGTGGGGATGAGCAGTTCTTC
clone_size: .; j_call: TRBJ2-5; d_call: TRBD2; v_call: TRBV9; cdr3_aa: CASSVDSGGGGETQYF; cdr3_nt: TGTGCCAGCAGCGTAGATTCGGGAGGGGGTGGAGAGACCCAGTACTTC
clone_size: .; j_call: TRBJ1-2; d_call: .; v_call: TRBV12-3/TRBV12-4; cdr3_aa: CASTQRGGGGYTF; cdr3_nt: TGTGCCAGCACCCAAAGGGGGGGAGGCGGCTACACCTTC
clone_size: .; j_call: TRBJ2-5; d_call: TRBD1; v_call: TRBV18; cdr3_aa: CASSPMGTEQETQYF; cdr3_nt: TGTGCCAGCTCACCCATGGGGACAGAGCAAGAGACCCAGTACTTC
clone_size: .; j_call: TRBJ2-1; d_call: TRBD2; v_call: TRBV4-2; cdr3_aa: CASSQGQFRLAGTNEQFF; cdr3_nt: TGTGCCAGCAGCCAGGGACAATTCAGGCTAGCGGGTACGAATGAGCAGTTCTTC
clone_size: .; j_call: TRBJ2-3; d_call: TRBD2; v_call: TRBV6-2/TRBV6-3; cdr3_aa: CASSSGLAGGSDTQYF; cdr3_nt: TGTGCCAGCAGTTCAGGACTAGCGGGAGGGTCAGATACGCAGTATTTT
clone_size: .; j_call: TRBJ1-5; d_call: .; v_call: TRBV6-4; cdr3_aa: CASSPEGGSNQPQHF; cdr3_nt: TGTGCCAGCAGTCCCGAGGGAGGTAGCAATCAGCCCCAGCATTTT
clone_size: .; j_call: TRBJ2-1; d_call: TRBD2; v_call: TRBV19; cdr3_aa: CASSRPGLAVYNEQFF; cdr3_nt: TGTGCCAGTAGTAGGCCGGGACTAGCGGTCTACAATGAGCAGTTCTTC
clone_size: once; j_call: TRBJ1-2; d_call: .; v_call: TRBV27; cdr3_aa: CASSTRGAIGGYTF; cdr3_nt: TGTGCCAGCAGTACCCGGGGGGCAATAGGAGGCTACACCTTC
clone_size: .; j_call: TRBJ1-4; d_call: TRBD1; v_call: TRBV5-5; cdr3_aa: CASSDRGREKLFF; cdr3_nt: TGTGCCAGCTCGGACAGGGGGCGGGAAAAACTGTTTTTT
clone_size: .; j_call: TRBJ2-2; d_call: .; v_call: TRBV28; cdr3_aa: CASLALGLNTGELFF; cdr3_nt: TGTGCCAGTTTAGCCCTAGGACTGAACACCGGGGAGCTGTTTTTT
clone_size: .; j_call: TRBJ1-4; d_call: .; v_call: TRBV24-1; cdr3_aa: CATSDYPPNSGTNEKLFF; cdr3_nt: TGTGCCACCAGTGACTACCCACCCAACAGTGGCACTAATGAAAAACTGTTTTTT
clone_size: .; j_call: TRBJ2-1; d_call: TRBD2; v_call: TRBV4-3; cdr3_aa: CASSQDPAGRYNEQFF; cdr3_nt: TGCGCCAGCAGCCAAGATCCAGCGGGGAGGTACAATGAGCAGTTCTTC
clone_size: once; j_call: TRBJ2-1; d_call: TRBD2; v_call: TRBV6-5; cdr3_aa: CASSLSGSGYNEQFF; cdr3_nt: TGTGCCAGCAGCCTCAGCGGGAGCGGGTACAATGAGCAGTTCTTC
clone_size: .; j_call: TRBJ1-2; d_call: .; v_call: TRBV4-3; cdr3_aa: CASSGRPGQGNGYTF; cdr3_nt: TGCGCCAGCAGCGGGCGCCCGGGGCAGGGGAATGGCTACACCTTC
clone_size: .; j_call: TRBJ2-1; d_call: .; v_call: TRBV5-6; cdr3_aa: CASSLGTRLEQFF; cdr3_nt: TGTGCCAGCAGCTTGGGTACTAGGCTCGAGCAGTTCTTC
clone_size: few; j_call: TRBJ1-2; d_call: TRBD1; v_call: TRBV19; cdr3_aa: CATRQTDRVYGYTF; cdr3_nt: TGTGCCACCCGACAGACGGACAGGGTCTATGGCTACACCTTC
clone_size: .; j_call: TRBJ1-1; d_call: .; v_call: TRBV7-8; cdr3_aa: CASSSPDLNTEAFF; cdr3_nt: TGTGCCAGCAGCTCTCCTGACTTGAACACTGAAGCTTTCTTT
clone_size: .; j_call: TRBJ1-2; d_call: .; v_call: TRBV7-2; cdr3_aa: CASSLWKGDYGYTF; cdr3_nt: TGTGCCAGCAGCCTGTGGAAGGGGGACTATGGCTACACCTTC
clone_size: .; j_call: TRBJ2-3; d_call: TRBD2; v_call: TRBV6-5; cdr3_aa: CASRPSGSTDTQYF; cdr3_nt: TGTGCCAGCAGACCTAGCGGCTCCACAGATACGCAGTATTTT
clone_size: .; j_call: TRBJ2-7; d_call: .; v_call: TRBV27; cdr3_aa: CASSFRDTYEQYF; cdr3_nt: TGTGCCAGCAGTTTTCGGGACACCTACGAGCAGTACTTC
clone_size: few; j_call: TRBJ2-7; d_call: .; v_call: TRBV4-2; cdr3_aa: CASSREWARGSYEQYF; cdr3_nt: TGTGCCAGCTCTCGGGAGTGGGCCAGAGGGTCCTACGAGCAGTACTTC
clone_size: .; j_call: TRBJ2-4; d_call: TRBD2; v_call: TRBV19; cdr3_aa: CASSYLIGGGNIQYF; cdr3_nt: TGTGCCAGTAGCTACTTAATAGGCGGGGGAAACATTCAGTACTTC
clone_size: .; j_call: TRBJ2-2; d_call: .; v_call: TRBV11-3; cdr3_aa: CASSLQGSSVLTNTGELFF; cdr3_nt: TGTGCCAGCAGCCTCCAGGGGTCCAGCGTCCTCACGAACACCGGGGAGCTGTTTTTT
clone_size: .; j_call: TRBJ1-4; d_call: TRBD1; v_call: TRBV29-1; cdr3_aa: CSATQGGGEKLFF; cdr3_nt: TGCAGCGCAACACAGGGGGGAGGTGAAAAACTGTTTTTT
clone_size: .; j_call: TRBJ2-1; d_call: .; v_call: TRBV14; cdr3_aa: CASSQDDRGNEQFF; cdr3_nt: TGTGCCAGCAGCCAAGACGATAGAGGGAATGAGCAGTTCTTC
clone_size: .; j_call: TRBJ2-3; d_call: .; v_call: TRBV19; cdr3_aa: CASSDPGRPGRTDTQYF; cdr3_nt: TGTGCCAGTAGCGACCCGGGTCGGCCAGGGCGTACAGATACGCAGTATTTT
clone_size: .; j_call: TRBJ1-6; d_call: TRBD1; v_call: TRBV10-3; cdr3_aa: CAISGRTGHSPLHF; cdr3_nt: TGTGCCATCAGTGGTAGGACAGGACATTCACCCCTCCACTTT
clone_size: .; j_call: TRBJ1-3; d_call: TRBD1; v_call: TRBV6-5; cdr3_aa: CASREGQASGNTIYF; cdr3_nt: TGTGCCAGCAGAGAGGGACAGGCCTCTGGAAACACCATATATTTT
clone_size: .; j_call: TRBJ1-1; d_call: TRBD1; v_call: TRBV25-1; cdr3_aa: CASSDGQGDTEAFF; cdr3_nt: TGTGCCAGCAGTGACGGACAGGGAGACACTGAAGCTTTCTTT